The clone carrying this T cell receptor (beta chain) was observed a handful of times. What it binds is not known. The data belong to a study of cytomegalovirus exposure and HLA in healthy donors. Study as a whole: Out of 150 million to 200 million T cells, an earlier analysis found roughly 110 million unique TCR beta sequences in total. Early released data comprised around 80 million unique TCRs from HLA-typed donors.

Study conclusions and caveats: Researchers reported in a later analysis that common viral pathogens appeared linked to several top clusters. TCR beta chains associated with HLA were, in a later analysis, more clonally expanded than equally common others.

A multiplex PCR was run with 60 Vbeta primers and 13 Jbeta primers. The data were produced by immunoSEQ multiplex PCR, yet TCRdb's version contains in-frame clones alone and is incomplete. This sample has 150,000 to 200,000 clones, with 62% found just once. V gave up 6 bases and J gave up 6 bases; unmatched junction bases: 8. Germline V lookup: CDR1 MGHDK, CDR2 SYGVNS. The CDR3 totals 14 residues. Sequenced: PBMCs. The TCR originated in a man between 40 and 49 years old in good health and CMV-seronegative. This chain uses TRBV25-1 with TRBJ2-1; 7 nucleotides agree with TRBD2. CDR3 nucleotide sequence: TGTGCCAGCAGGGGGGAGGGTAACTCCAATGAGCAGTTCTTC. Translating gives CASRGEGNSNEQFF.